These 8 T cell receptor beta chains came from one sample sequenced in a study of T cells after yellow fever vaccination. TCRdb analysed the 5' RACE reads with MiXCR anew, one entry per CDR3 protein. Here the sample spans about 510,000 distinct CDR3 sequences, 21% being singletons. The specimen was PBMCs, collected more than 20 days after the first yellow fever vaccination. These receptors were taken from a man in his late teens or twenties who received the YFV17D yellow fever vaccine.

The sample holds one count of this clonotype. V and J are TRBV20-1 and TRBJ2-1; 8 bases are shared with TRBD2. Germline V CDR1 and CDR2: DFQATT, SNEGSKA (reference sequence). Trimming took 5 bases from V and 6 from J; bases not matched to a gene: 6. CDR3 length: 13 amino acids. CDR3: CSAAGGSVNEQFF. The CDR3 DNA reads TGCAGTGCTGCGGGGGGTTCGGTCAATGAGCAGTTCTTC.

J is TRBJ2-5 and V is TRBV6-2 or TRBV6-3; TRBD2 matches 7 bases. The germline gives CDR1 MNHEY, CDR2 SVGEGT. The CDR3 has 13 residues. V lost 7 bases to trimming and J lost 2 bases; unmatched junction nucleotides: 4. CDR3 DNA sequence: TGTGCCAGCATTGGGGGGGGGCAAGAGACCCAGTACTTC. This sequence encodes CASIGGGQETQYF.

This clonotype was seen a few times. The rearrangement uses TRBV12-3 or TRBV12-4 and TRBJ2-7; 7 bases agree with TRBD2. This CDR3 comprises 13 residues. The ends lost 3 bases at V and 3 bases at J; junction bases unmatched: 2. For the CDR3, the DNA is TGTGCCAGCAGTTTCGGGGACTACTACGAGCAGTACGTC. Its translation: CASSFGDYYEQYV.

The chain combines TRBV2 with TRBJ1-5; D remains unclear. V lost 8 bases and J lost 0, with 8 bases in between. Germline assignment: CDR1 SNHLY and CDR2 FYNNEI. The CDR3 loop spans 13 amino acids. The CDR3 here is CASQGDSNQPQHF. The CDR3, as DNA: TGTGCCAGCCAAGGAGATAGCAATCAGCCCCAGCATTTT. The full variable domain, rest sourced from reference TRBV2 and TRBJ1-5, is EPEVTQTPSHQVTQMGQEVILRCVPISNHLYFYWYRQILGQKVEFLVSFYNNEISEKSEIFDDQFSVERPDGSNFTLKIRSTKLEDSAMYFCASQGDSNQPQHFGDGTRLSIL.

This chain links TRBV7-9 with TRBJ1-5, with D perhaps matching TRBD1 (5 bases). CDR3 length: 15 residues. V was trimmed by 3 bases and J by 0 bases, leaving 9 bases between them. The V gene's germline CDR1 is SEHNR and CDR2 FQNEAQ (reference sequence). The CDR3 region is CASSFGDSSNQPQHF. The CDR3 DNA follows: TGTGCCAGCAGCTTTGGAGACAGTAGCAATCAGCCCCAGCATTTT.

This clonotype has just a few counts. The CDR3 here is CASSIVSRSNQPQHF. CDR3 bases: TGTGCCAGTAGTATAGTTAGCAGAAGCAATCAGCCCCAGCATTTT. The chain has TRBV19 and TRBJ1-5; D not certain. The CDR3 loop spans 15 amino acids. Germline V CDR1 and CDR2: LNHDA, SQIVND (reference sequence). V lost 1 base, J lost 1 base, and 8 bases lay in between.

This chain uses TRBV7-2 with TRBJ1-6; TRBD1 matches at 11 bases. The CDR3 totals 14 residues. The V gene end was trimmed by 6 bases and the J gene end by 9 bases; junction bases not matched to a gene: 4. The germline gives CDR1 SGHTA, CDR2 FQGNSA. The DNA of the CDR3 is TGTGCCAGCAGAGCCGGGACAGGGGGTTCACCCCTCCACTTT. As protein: CASRAGTGGSPLHF.

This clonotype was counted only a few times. CDR3 loop: CASSNSGLAGAYYEQYF. The CDR3 coding sequence is TGTGCCAGCAGCAATAGTGGGCTAGCGGGGGCCTACTACGAGCAGTACTTC. The chain couples TRBV7-2 to TRBJ2-7, with 10 bases identical to TRBD2. CDR3 size: 17 residues. Germline CDR1 SGHTA, CDR2 FQGNSA. After removal of 5 bases from V and 3 bases from J, the junction contained 13 bases not matched to a gene.